This TCR beta chain originates from a study of blood T cell repertoires in COVID-19. In the original workflow: From reference gene primer amplification, estimates of nucleated cell counts were derived. Only in-frame clones appear in the TCRdb table, and some are missing; sequencing was by immunoSEQ multiplex PCR. Clone size and V and J calls were adopted from that table, with D and trimming inferred from the DNA. This table holds 55,000 to 75,000 clones, around nine tenths found once. The V and J ends lost 4 bases and 0 bases, in that order; junction bases with no gene match: 6. This CDR3 is 16 amino acids long.

This TCR derives from a human donor with active COVID-19. The donor label of this sample is uncertain. The sample consisted of peripheral blood. J is TRBJ1-3 and V is TRBV23-1; 7 nucleotides match TRBD1. TRBV23-1 is an ORF for which the function is uncertain. Here the CDR3 reads CASSRAGGGSGNTIYF. DNA for the CDR3: TGCGCCAGCAGTCGGGCAGGGGGAGGCTCTGGAAACACCATATATTTT.